A selection of T cell receptor beta chains follows, all from one sample in a study of T cell clusters in autoimmune cytopenias. TCRdb reprocessed the multiplex PCR reads, keeping one entry per CDR3 protein, no DNA. The listing contains some 3,000 distinct CDR3 sequences. The same data also went into a second study, on T cell repertoires in aging, cancer and after chemotherapy.

The source material was peripheral blood. The receptor set was obtained from a human donor in good health. Both conserved end residues are part of each CDR3. Expanded clones get a size class; other rows say once, few or many, or leave the size out.

v_call,j_call,clone_size,cdr3_aa
TRBV6-6,TRBJ2-5,medium-sized,CASSPTSGGEVETQYF
TRBV29-1,TRBJ2-3,large,CSVGLASGVADTQYF
TRBV7-2,TRBJ1-2,-,CASSTYHGQGARGYTF
TRBV19,TRBJ2-5,large,CASSPGLAGGPGETQYF
TRBV6-2/TRBV6-3,TRBJ1-1,medium-sized,CASSYTRIMNTEAFF
TRBV20-1,TRBJ1-2,medium-sized,CSARVQDYGYTF
TRBV10-3,TRBJ2-1,medium-sized,CAISDAGNEQFF
TRBV5-1,TRBJ2-1,-,CASGRISYNEQFF
TRBV5-1,TRBJ1-3,medium-sized,CASSYDGTVLGNTIYF
TRBV5-1,TRBJ2-2,-,CASSSKGQILSEGVSGELFF
TRBV20-1,TRBJ2-1,-,CSARGSEAAYNEQFF
TRBV30,TRBJ2-7,-,CAWRGGPYEQYF
TRBV19,TRBJ1-5,-,CASSRGGYSNQPQHF
TRBV7-6,TRBJ2-5,-,CASSSWTSGAETQYF
TRBV6-1,TRBJ2-1,medium-sized,CASSEGGYEAAYNEQFF
TRBV7-9,TRBJ2-7,medium-sized,CASSLPGGSSYEQYF
TRBV20-1,TRBJ2-7,-,CSAGQGTSYEQYF
TRBV9,TRBJ1-1,-,CASSDPGQGYTEAFF
TRBV29-1,TRBJ2-1,large,CSVDLLAGGLFTDEQFF
TRBV28,TRBJ1-5,-,CASRPTGGQPQHF
TRBV5-6,TRBJ1-2,medium-sized,CASSPGEGGYTF
TRBV19,TRBJ2-3,medium-sized,CASSPLGAGGRTDTQYF
TRBV6-1,TRBJ1-5,medium-sized,CASSELGNQPQHF
TRBV18,TRBJ1-5,medium-sized,CASSPSLSNQPQHF
TRBV5-6,TRBJ1-5,medium-sized,CASSLEGIDNQPQHF
TRBV6-4,TRBJ1-4,medium-sized,CASSRTENEKLFF
TRBV11-2,TRBJ1-2,-,CASSLGPANLNYGYTF
TRBV5-4,TRBJ1-5,medium-sized,CASSLTGGDQPQHF
TRBV11-2,TRBJ2-3,medium-sized,CASSQVLGGATDTQYF
TRBV4-2,TRBJ1-5,-,CASSQDRGHGQPQHF
TRBV6-1,TRBJ1-2,medium-sized,CASSVQGASTDGYTF
TRBV6-1,TRBJ1-3,medium-sized,CASSESRGPGNTIYF
TRBV5-5,TRBJ2-1,medium-sized,CASSLAPGQNNEQFF
TRBV5-4,TRBJ2-7,medium-sized,CASSSQSSYEQYF
TRBV18,TRBJ1-1,medium-sized,CASSPGAGRTEAFF
TRBV6-2/TRBV6-3,TRBJ2-7,medium-sized,CASSYSRGARNEQYF
TRBV7-2,TRBJ2-2,medium-sized,CASSFWTRELFF
TRBV6-1,TRBJ1-6,medium-sized,CASIRREGVVNSPLHF
TRBV11-1,TRBJ2-5,large,CASSLRPSGTQYF
TRBV6-5,TRBJ1-6,medium-sized,CASSPWSGNNSPLHF
TRBV5-1,TRBJ2-2,medium-sized,CASSFGRAGPGELFF
TRBV6-5,TRBJ2-7,medium-sized,CASSYNRGVDEQYF
TRBV6-1,TRBJ1-6,medium-sized,CASSHPGSPLHF
TRBV7-9,TRBJ2-1,medium-sized,CASNTYRGGSNEQFF
TRBV5-1,TRBJ2-5,-,CASSLVRLAGETQYF
TRBV5-1,TRBJ2-1,medium-sized,CASSFGGLAYNEQFF
TRBV6-6,TRBJ2-7,medium-sized,CASSPLGGARNEQYF
TRBV12-3/TRBV12-4,TRBJ2-3,medium-sized,CASSLQGFGQYF
TRBV7-2,TRBJ2-3,medium-sized,CASSVASGRVQDTQYF
TRBV13,TRBJ1-5,medium-sized,CASSSRQSNQPQHF
TRBV7-2,TRBJ1-3,-,CASSLGPLGAGNTIYF
TRBV7-9,TRBJ2-1,-,CASSSGLAEIYNEQFF
TRBV7-2,TRBJ2-7,-,CASRPLSRGEQYF
TRBV6-5,TRBJ1-1,medium-sized,CASSYSAGDTEAFF